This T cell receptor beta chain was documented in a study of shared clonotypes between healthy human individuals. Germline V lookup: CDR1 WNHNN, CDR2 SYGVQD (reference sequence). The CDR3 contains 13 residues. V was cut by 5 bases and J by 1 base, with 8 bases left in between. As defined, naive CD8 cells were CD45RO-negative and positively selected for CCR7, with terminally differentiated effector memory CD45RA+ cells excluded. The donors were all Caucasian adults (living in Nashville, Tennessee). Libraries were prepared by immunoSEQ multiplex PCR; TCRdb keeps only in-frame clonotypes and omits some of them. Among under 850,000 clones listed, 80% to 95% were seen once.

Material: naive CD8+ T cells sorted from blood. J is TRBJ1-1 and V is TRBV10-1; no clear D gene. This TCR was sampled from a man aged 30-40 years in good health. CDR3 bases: TGCGCCAGCAGTCCCCGGGGGAACACTGAAGCTTTCTTT. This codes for CASSPRGNTEAFF.